Following are 21 T cell receptor beta chains from one sample sequenced in a study of T cells after yellow fever vaccination. Using its own MiXCR run on the 5' RACE reads, TCRdb lists one record per CDR3 protein. Here the sample spans 300,000 to 450,000 distinct CDR3 sequences, roughly 8.6% being singletons. Sequenced here: PBMCs, sampled approximately 40 days after the first yellow fever vaccination. These receptors were taken from a man between 18 and 35 years old who received the YFV17D yellow fever vaccine.

This clonotype appeared many times. This chain joins TRBV30 and TRBJ2-5, with a weak D call TRBD1 (5 bases). This CDR3 is 13 amino acids long. V lost 2 bases to trimming and J lost 7 bases, with 14 bases between them. From germline, CDR1 is GTSNPN and CDR2 SVGIG (reference sequence). CDR3 sequence reads: CAWSIQGVVTQYF. As DNA, the CDR3 is TGTGCCTGGAGTATCCAAGGGGTTGTGACCCAGTACTTC.

This clonotype was seen a few times. The chain couples TRBV5-1 to TRBJ2-7; 8 nucleotides align to TRBD2. The germline V gene has CDR1 SGHRS and CDR2 YFSETQ. The CDR3 contains 16 residues. J lost 2 bases, V lost 6 bases, and 13 bases had no gene match. The CDR3 nucleotides are TGCGCCAGCAACATCCCCGGGGGGGAACGCCCCTACGAGCAGTACGTC. Amino acid sequence: CASNIPGGERPYEQYV.

This clonotype was seen at least ten times. This chain uses TRBV7-2 with TRBJ2-3, with no clear D. This CDR3 region has 15 residues. V was clipped by 1 base and J by 1 base, with 9 bases between them. CDR1 SGHTA and CDR2 FQGNSA come from the germline V gene. The CDR3 reads CASSLGGLRTDTQYF. The CDR3 DNA sequence: TGTGCCAGCAGCTTAGGAGGTCTCCGCACAGATACGCAGTATTTT.

This clonotype was found a few times. The chain joins TRBV25-1 to TRBJ2-3; perhaps TRBD2 as D (6 bases). This CDR3 region has 14 residues. V was cut by 4 bases and J by 7 bases, with 15 bases left in between. In germline, CDR1 is MGHDK, CDR2 SYGVNS. CDR3 nucleotides: TGTGCCAGCAGTGTGCGGGGCCCTGTTTATACGCAGTATTTT. It encodes CASSVRGPVYTQYF.

A few counts support this clonotype. V gene TRBV24-1 combines with J gene TRBJ2-3; 13 bases are shared with TRBD2. Per germline, CDR1 KGHDR and CDR2 SFDVKD. The V gene end was trimmed by 9 bases and the J gene end by 5 bases; junction bases not matched to a gene: 7. This CDR3 spans 15 amino acids. The CDR3 region has the DNA TGTGCCACCGGCGGACTAGCGGGGGTGATAGATACGCAGTATTTT. This gives the protein CATGGLAGVIDTQYF.

The sample holds a few counts of this clonotype. The chain couples TRBV20-1 to TRBJ1-2, with a tentative D call TRBD1 (6 bases). The CDR3 contains 12 residues. The germline V and J ends were trimmed by 6 bases and 8 bases, with 16 bases remaining between them. From germline, CDR1 is DFQATT and CDR2 SNEGSKA (reference sequence). CDR3 DNA sequence: TGCAGTGCCAATTACAGGGTCGGAGGCTACACCTTC. This sequence encodes CSANYRVGGYTF.

This clonotype was picked up many times. The rearrangement uses TRBV5-1 and TRBJ2-5; D might be TRBD1 or TRBD2, each matching 5 bases. Germline V gene lookup returns CDR1 SGHRS and CDR2 YFSETQ. Trimming removed 4 bases from V and 2 bases from J, with 18 bases in between. CDR3 length equals 16 residues. The CDR3 sequence: CASSLGTTIYQETQYF. CDR3 DNA sequence: TGCGCCAGCAGCCTCGGGACCACCATTTATCAAGAGACCCAGTACTTC.

This clonotype has more than one count but fewer than ten. This chain links TRBV7-9 with TRBJ2-2; 8 bases line up with TRBD1. Germline values: CDR1 SEHNR, CDR2 FQNEAQ (reference sequence). Trimming at V came to 4 bases and at J to 2 bases, leaving 9 bases not matched to a gene. The CDR3 has 17 residues. DNA for the CDR3: TGTGCCAGCAGCTGGGACAGGAGCGACCCTAACACCGGGGAGCTGTTTTTT. Its protein product is CASSWDRSDPNTGELFF.

This clonotype occurred a few times. This chain uses TRBV29-1 with TRBJ1-2; possible D gene TRBD1, 5 bases. Deletions cut 5 bases from V and 9 bases from J, with 16 bases between. The CDR3 runs 12 residues. CDR1 and CDR2 from the germline V gene are SQVTM and ANQGSEA. CDR3 region: CSVSQGQASYTF. In nucleotides, the CDR3 is TGCAGCGTTTCCCAGGGCCAGGCCAGCTACACCTTC. The full variable domain, rest sourced from reference TRBV29-1 and TRBJ1-2, is SAVISQKPSRDICQRGTSLTIQCQVDSQVTMMFWYRQQPGQSLTLIATANQGSEATYESGFVIDKFPISRPNLTFSTLTVSNMSPEDSSIYLCSVSQGQASYTFGSGTRLTVV.

In its sample, this clonotype was seen a few times. The rearrangement links TRBV12-3 or TRBV12-4 to TRBJ2-5, with D perhaps matching TRBD2 (6 bases). The CDR3 spans 12 residues. V lost 9 bases and J 2 bases, leaving 10 bases between the germline ends. The CDR3 is CASGGLQETQYF. CDR3 bases: TGTGCCAGTGGAGGACTACAAGAGACCCAGTACTTC.

In this sample, this clonotype turned up many times. The chain couples TRBV27 to TRBJ1-2, with TRBD1 as a possible D gene (5 bases). Trimming shortened V by 2 bases and J by 2 bases, and 6 bases separated the two germline ends. CDR1 is MNHEY and CDR2 is SMNVEV in the germline V gene (reference sequence). This CDR3 spans 13 amino acids. The CDR3 protein is CASSLPGNYGYTF. The CDR3 DNA sequence: TGTGCCAGCAGTTTACCAGGGAACTATGGCTACACCTTC.

This clonotype was seen many times. The chain employs TRBV12-3 or TRBV12-4 and TRBJ1-1, with D tentatively TRBD1 (5 bases). The CDR3 is 15 amino acids. The V and J ends lost 5 bases and 4 bases respectively, with 17 bases between them. CDR3 bases: TGTGCCAGCAGTCCGCAGACAGACTTAGGCACTGAAGCTTTCTTT. Encoded protein: CASSPQTDLGTEAFF.

This clonotype turned up a few times. The V gene is TRBV5-1, the J gene TRBJ1-1; D possibly corresponds to TRBD1 (6 bases). In germline, CDR1 is SGHRS, CDR2 YFSETQ. The CDR3 consists of 14 residues. The V and J ends lost 5 bases and 5 bases respectively, with 16 bases between them. The chain's CDR3 is CASRLQGLRTEAFF. The CDR3 DNA follows: TGCGCCAGCAGACTACAGGGTCTGAGGACTGAAGCTTTCTTT. The full variable domain, rest sourced from reference TRBV5-1 and TRBJ1-1, is KAGVTQTPRYLIKTRGQQVTLSCSPISGHRSVSWYQQTPGQGLQFLFEYFSETQRNKGNFPGRFSGRQFSNSRSEMNVSTLELGDSALYLCASRLQGLRTEAFFGQGTRLTVV.

This clonotype has a handful of counts. The genes are TRBV7-4 and TRBJ2-7; tentatively, D is TRBD1 or TRBD2 (5 bases each). This CDR3 comprises 15 residues. CDR1 is SGHVT, CDR2 SQSDAQ, per germline. Trimming shortened V by 2 bases and J by 7 bases, and 18 bases separated the two germline ends. The CDR3 reads CASSLPGTVPGEQYV. DNA for the CDR3: TGTGCCAGCAGCTTACCCGGGACCGTCCCGGGGGAGCAGTACGTC.

The CDR3 protein is CSVEDRTNEKLFF. CDR3 nucleotide sequence: TGCAGCGTCGAGGACAGGACTAATGAAAAACTGTTTTTT. This sequence joins TRBV29-1 and TRBJ1-4; 7 nucleotides line up with TRBD1. J gave up 2 bases and V 6 bases, and 3 bases lay outside the gene matches. Germline loops: CDR1 SQVTM, CDR2 ANQGSEA. The CDR3 has 13 amino acids.

This chain uses TRBV3-1 with TRBJ2-5, with 12 bases identical to TRBD2. This CDR3 spans 17 amino acids. Losses at the gene ends were 0 bases for V and 2 bases for J; bases not matched to a gene: 4. CDR1 and CDR2 (germline): LGHDT, YNNKEL (reference sequence). CDR3 DNA sequence: TGTGCCAGCAGCCAAGATCTACTAGCGGGGGGTCAAGAGACCCAGTACTTC. It specifies CASSQDLLAGGQETQYF.

V is TRBV9 and J is TRBJ2-2; 8 positions match TRBD1. Looked up from germline, CDR1 is SGDLS and CDR2 is YYNGEE. The CDR3 contains 15 residues. V trimming: 3 bases; J trimming: 4 bases; junction bases outside the gene matches: 5. CDR3 DNA sequence: TGTGCCAGCAGCGCCCCGGGACAGGTCACCGGGGAGCTGTTTTTT. Protein sequence: CASSAPGQVTGELFF.

This clonotype occurred a few times. The chain recombines TRBV7-6 with TRBJ2-1; 8 nucleotides align to TRBD1. Germline V gene sequence: CDR1 SGHVS, CDR2 FNYEAQ. CDR3 length: 14 amino acids. V lost 5 bases, J lost 6 bases, and 6 bases stayed unmatched. The CDR3, as DNA: TGTGCCAGCAGCCCGAGACAGGGGCCCAATGAGCAGTTCTTC. Translated: CASSPRQGPNEQFF.

There are many counts of this clonotype. The rearrangement links TRBV20-1 to TRBJ1-5, with a tentative D call TRBD1 (6 bases). Deletions cut 3 bases from V and 5 bases from J, with 14 bases between. There are 14 residues in the CDR3. CDR1 DFQATT and CDR2 SNEGSKA come from the germline V gene (reference sequence). CDR3 coding DNA: TGCAGTGCTAGTGCAGGGGATAGGTATCAGCCCCAGCATTTT. Translation gives CSASAGDRYQPQHF.

The sample holds many counts of this clonotype. The CDR3 loop is CSATQTGTGELFF. The CDR3 region has the DNA TGCAGTGCAACGCAGACGGGGACCGGGGAGCTGTTTTTT. V gene TRBV20-1 combines with J gene TRBJ2-2; D perhaps matches TRBD2 (5 bases). Per germline, CDR1 DFQATT and CDR2 SNEGSKA (reference sequence). V lost 6 bases and J lost 5, with 13 bases in between. This CDR3 has 13 residues.

There are a few counts of this clonotype. The rearrangement links TRBV20-1 to TRBJ2-1; 13 bases agree with TRBD2. The CDR3 covers 19 residues. The V gene end was trimmed by 4 bases and the J gene end by 0 bases; junction bases not matched to a gene: 12. Germline CDR1 DFQATT, CDR2 SNEGSKA (reference sequence). CDR3 sequence (DNA): TGCAGTGCTACAGGGACTAGCGGGGAAAAAATTGACTCCTACAATGAGCAGTTCTTC. Protein: CSATGTSGEKIDSYNEQFF.